This T cell receptor (beta chain) emerged from a study of blood T cell repertoires in COVID-19. After removal of 2 bases from V and 8 bases from J, the junction contained 13 bases not matched to a gene. CDR1 KGHDR and CDR2 SFDVKD come from the germline V gene. The CDR3 has 17 amino acids. Generated by immunoSEQ multiplex PCR, the TCRdb table keeps only in-frame clones and is missing some. The sample includes 50,000 to 60,000 clones, roughly 85% of them seen just once. Sequenced sample: peripheral blood. The TCR was taken from a human donor in a cohort sampled during active COVID-19. The gene calls are TRBV24-1 and TRBJ2-1; 8 nucleotides line up with TRBD2. CDR3 nucleotide sequence: TGTGCCACCAGTGATTCCCTTAGCGGGAAAGTCCCGGATGAGCAGTTCTTC. Encoded protein: CATSDSLSGKVPDEQFF.